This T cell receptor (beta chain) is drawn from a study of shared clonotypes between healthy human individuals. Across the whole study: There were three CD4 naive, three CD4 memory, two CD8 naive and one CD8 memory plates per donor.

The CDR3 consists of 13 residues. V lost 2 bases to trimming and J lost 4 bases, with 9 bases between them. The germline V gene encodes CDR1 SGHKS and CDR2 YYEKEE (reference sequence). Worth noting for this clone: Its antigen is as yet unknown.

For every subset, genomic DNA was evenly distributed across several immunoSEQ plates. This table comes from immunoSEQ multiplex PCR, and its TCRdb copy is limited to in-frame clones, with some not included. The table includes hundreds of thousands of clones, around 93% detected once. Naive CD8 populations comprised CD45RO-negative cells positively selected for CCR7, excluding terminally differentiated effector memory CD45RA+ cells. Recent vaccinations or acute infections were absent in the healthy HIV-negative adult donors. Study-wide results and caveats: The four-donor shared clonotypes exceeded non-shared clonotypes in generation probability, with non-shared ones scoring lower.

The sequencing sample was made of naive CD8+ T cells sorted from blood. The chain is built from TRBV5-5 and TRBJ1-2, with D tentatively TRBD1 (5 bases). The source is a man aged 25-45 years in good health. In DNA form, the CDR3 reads TGTGCCAGCAGCTTCGGGACGGCCTATGGCTACACCTTC. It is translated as CASSFGTAYGYTF.